This TCR beta chain was obtained from a study of OX40 agonist ivuxolimab in advanced cancers. Across the study: Patients were given ivuxolimab, an antibody that agonizes OX40 (CD134). With a range of roughly 20 to 80, age averaged approximately 60 years, and 65% to 90% were male. Patients assigned to dose escalation were diagnosed with hepatocellular carcinoma, melanoma, renal cell or head and neck cancer. Findings and caveats of the study: The antigen specificity of the peripheral T cells (those that were expanded) was not determined.

Clones were sequenced by immunoSEQ multiplex PCR, and TCRdb holds only the in-frame ones, with some missing. The sample yields tens of thousands of clones, roughly 82% seen once. The CDR3 consists of 15 residues. V lost 4 bases, J lost 4 bases, and 9 bases stayed unmatched. Germline V gives CDR1 SGHTA, CDR2 FQGTGA. A remark on this clone: Its antigen is still unknown.

This receptor was obtained from an adult with an advanced solid tumor such as melanoma, head and neck, liver or kidney cancer. The specimen was CD4+ or CD8+ T cells sorted from blood, collected in a trial of the OX40 agonist ivuxolimab. The chain carries TRBV7-3 and TRBJ2-5; 7 bases are shared with TRBD1. The CDR3 DNA sequence: TGTGCCAGCAGCTCCGACAGGGCCCGGGGAGAGACCCAGTACTTC. It codes for CASSSDRARGETQYF.